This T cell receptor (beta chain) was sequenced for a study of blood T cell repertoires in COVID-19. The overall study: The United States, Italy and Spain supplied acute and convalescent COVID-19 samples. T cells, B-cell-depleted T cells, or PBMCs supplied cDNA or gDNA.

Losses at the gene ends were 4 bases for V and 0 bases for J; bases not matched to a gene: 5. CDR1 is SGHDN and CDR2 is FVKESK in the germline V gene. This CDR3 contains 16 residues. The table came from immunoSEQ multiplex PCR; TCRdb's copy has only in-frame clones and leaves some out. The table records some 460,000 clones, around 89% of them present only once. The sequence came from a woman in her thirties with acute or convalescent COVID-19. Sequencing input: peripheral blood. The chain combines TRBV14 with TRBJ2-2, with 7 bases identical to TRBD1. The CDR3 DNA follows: TGTGCCAGCAGCCCAGGGACAGTCGCGAACACCGGGGAGCTGTTTTTT. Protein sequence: CASSPGTVANTGELFF.